This TCR beta chain was recovered during a study of cytomegalovirus exposure and HLA in healthy donors. This PCR relied on a set of 60 Vbeta primers and 13 Jbeta primers. Produced via immunoSEQ multiplex PCR; TCRdb's table is partial and in-frame only. This repertoire shows about 160,000 clones, around 78% found once; its top ten account for roughly 1.6%. Germline V gene lookup returns CDR1 SGHVS and CDR2 FQNEAQ. The CDR3 has 13 amino acids. The ends were cut back, 7 bases at V and 5 bases at J, with 15 bases in the middle. The TCR sequence derives from a man in his forties in good health and CMV-seronegative. J is TRBJ2-7 and V is TRBV7-8; D is possibly TRBD2 (6 bases). The sample taken for sequencing was PBMCs. CDR3 sequence: CASTILASDEQYF. The CDR3 coding sequence is TGTGCCAGCACCATTCTGGCTAGCGACGAGCAGTACTTC.